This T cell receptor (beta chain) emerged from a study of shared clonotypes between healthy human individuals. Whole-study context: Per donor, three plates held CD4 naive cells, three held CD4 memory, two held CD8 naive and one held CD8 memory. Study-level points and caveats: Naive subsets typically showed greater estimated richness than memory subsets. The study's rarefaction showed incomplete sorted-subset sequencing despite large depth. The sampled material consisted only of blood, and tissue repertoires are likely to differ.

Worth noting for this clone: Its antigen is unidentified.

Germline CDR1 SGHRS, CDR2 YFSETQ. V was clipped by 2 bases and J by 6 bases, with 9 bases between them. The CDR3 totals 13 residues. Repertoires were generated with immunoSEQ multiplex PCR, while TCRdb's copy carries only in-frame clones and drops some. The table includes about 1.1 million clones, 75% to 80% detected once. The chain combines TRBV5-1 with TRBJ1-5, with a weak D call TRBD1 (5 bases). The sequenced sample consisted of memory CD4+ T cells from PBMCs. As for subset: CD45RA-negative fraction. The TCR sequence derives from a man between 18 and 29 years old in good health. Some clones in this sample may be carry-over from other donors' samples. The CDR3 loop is CASSFREGQPQHF. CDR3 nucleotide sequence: TGCGCCAGCAGCTTCAGGGAGGGTCAGCCCCAGCATTTT.